This is a list of T cell receptor beta chains from one sample in a study of T cell changes during pregnancy in multiple sclerosis. Here immunoSEQ multiplex PCR was the method, and the copy in TCRdb shows in-frame clones only, minus some. This table holds around 30,000 clones, around 94% found once. The starting material was CD4+ T cells from peripheral blood mononuclear cells, obtained in the first trimester of pregnancy. These receptor sequences come from a female donor with multiple sclerosis, enrolled in a pregnancy study. The CDR3 runs from the conserved cysteine through the conserved F or W. Fields, in order: D gene, V gene, J gene, clone size, CDR3 DNA, CDR3 protein. The D gene is left open where the match is weak. Expanded clones are given a class, and other clones once, few, many or no size at all.

d_gene: NA
v_gene: TRBV6-5
j_gene: TRBJ1-1
abundance: few
CDR3nt: TGTGCCAGCAGTTACTCTGGGCAGGGGATCACTGAAGCTTTCTTT
CDR3aa: CASSYSGQGITEAFF

d_gene: NA
v_gene: TRBV30
j_gene: TRBJ2-3
abundance: NA
CDR3nt: TGTGCCTGGAAAGCGGAGGGAGGGGGTGGAGATACGCAGTATTTT
CDR3aa: CAWKAEGGGGDTQYF

d_gene: TRBD2
v_gene: TRBV5-1
j_gene: TRBJ2-5
abundance: once
CDR3nt: TGCGCCAGCAGCTTCGGGGGGGCCGAGACCCAGTACTTC
CDR3aa: CASSFGGAETQYF

d_gene: NA
v_gene: TRBV7-9
j_gene: TRBJ1-3
abundance: NA
CDR3nt: TGTGCCAGCAGGGAGGTGACTGGAAACACCATATATTTT
CDR3aa: CASREVTGNTIYF

d_gene: NA
v_gene: TRBV6-5
j_gene: TRBJ2-1
abundance: NA
CDR3nt: TGTGCCAGCACCCACTACAATGAGCAGTTCTTC
CDR3aa: CASTHYNEQFF

d_gene: NA
v_gene: TRBV19
j_gene: TRBJ1-4
abundance: NA
CDR3nt: TGTGCCAGTAGTTCTTGGACAGTTGAAAAACTGTTTTTT
CDR3aa: CASSSWTVEKLFF

d_gene: NA
v_gene: TRBV4-2
j_gene: TRBJ1-6
abundance: NA
CDR3nt: TGTGCCAGCAGCCAATCCGCAGGGGACGGGACACCCCTCCACTTT
CDR3aa: CASSQSAGDGTPLHF

d_gene: NA
v_gene: TRBV9
j_gene: TRBJ1-1
abundance: NA
CDR3nt: TGTGCCAGCAGCTCGACAGCCTACACTGAAGCTTTCTTT
CDR3aa: CASSSTAYTEAFF

d_gene: NA
v_gene: TRBV6-5
j_gene: TRBJ1-2
abundance: NA
CDR3nt: TGTGCCAGCCCTCGCGTGCGGAACGGGGAGGGCTACACCTTC
CDR3aa: CASPRVRNGEGYTF

d_gene: TRBD1
v_gene: TRBV2
j_gene: TRBJ1-1
abundance: NA
CDR3nt: TGTGCCAGCAACCTGGACAGGGTAGGGAACACTGAAGCTTTCTTT
CDR3aa: CASNLDRVGNTEAFF

d_gene: TRBD2
v_gene: TRBV30
j_gene: TRBJ2-1
abundance: NA
CDR3nt: TGTGCCTGGAGTGTTGGACTAGCCTCCTACAATGAGCAGTTCTTC
CDR3aa: CAWSVGLASYNEQFF

d_gene: NA
v_gene: TRBV5-1
j_gene: TRBJ1-1
abundance: NA
CDR3nt: TGCGCCAGCAGCTTGGAGTTCGGGGAAGCTTTCTTT
CDR3aa: CASSLEFGEAFF

d_gene: NA
v_gene: TRBV7-9
j_gene: TRBJ2-3
abundance: NA
CDR3nt: TGTGCCACCGAAGACTCCGATACGCAGTATTTT
CDR3aa: CATEDSDTQYF

d_gene: TRBD1
v_gene: TRBV2
j_gene: TRBJ1-1
abundance: NA
CDR3nt: TGTGCCAGCAGCCCCAACAGGGGGCTTGGCACTGAAGCTTTCTTT
CDR3aa: CASSPNRGLGTEAFF

d_gene: NA
v_gene: TRBV19
j_gene: TRBJ1-2
abundance: NA
CDR3nt: TGTGCCAGTAGCCTGGGACTCCGAGTGGGTGGCTACACCTTC
CDR3aa: CASSLGLRVGGYTF

d_gene: NA
v_gene: TRBV2
j_gene: TRBJ1-2
abundance: NA
CDR3nt: TGTGCCAGCAGTGCCGACCAAGGAGGAGGCTACACCTTC
CDR3aa: CASSADQGGGYTF

d_gene: NA
v_gene: TRBV30
j_gene: TRBJ1-2
abundance: NA
CDR3nt: TGTGCCTGGAGCCGAGACAGGCCCTATGGCTACACCTTC
CDR3aa: CAWSRDRPYGYTF

d_gene: TRBD1
v_gene: TRBV2
j_gene: TRBJ1-2
abundance: NA
CDR3nt: TGTGCCAGCAGGATCAGGACAGGGGACGACTACACCTTC
CDR3aa: CASRIRTGDDYTF

d_gene: NA
v_gene: TRBV28
j_gene: TRBJ1-2
abundance: NA
CDR3nt: TGTGCCAGCAGTTTATCGACAGGACTCTTGGGTGGCTACACCTTC
CDR3aa: CASSLSTGLLGGYTF

d_gene: NA
v_gene: TRBV30
j_gene: TRBJ1-1
abundance: NA
CDR3nt: TGTGCCGGAAGAACAGGATTGGGGGCTTTCTTT
CDR3aa: CAGRTGLGAFF

d_gene: TRBD2
v_gene: TRBV7-2
j_gene: TRBJ2-7
abundance: NA
CDR3nt: TGTGCCAGCAGCCCCCTCGGGGGGACCCTCCCAGGCAGGCAGTACTTC
CDR3aa: CASSPLGGTLPGRQYF

d_gene: NA
v_gene: TRBV19
j_gene: TRBJ1-4
abundance: NA
CDR3nt: TGTGCCAGTAGTCCCGGAGCAACTAATGAAAAACTGTTTTTT
CDR3aa: CASSPGATNEKLFF

d_gene: NA
v_gene: TRBV4-3
j_gene: TRBJ1-2
abundance: NA
CDR3nt: TGCGCCAGCAGCCAGGATTCGGGTCGGGCTAACTATGGCTACACCTTC
CDR3aa: CASSQDSGRANYGYTF

d_gene: NA
v_gene: TRBV6-6
j_gene: TRBJ1-2
abundance: NA
CDR3nt: TGTGCCAGCAGTTTGGGGGGAGACTATGGCTACACCTTC
CDR3aa: CASSLGGDYGYTF

d_gene: TRBD1
v_gene: TRBV6-6
j_gene: TRBJ1-2
abundance: NA
CDR3nt: TGTGCCAGCAGTTACGGGACAGGGGCTGGCTACACCTTC
CDR3aa: CASSYGTGAGYTF

d_gene: NA
v_gene: TRBV10-3
j_gene: TRBJ2-7
abundance: NA
CDR3nt: TGTGCCATCAGTGAGGGTCGGAGGCCGAGCTCCTACGAGCAGTACTTC
CDR3aa: CAISEGRRPSSYEQYF

d_gene: TRBD2
v_gene: TRBV27
j_gene: TRBJ2-3
abundance: NA
CDR3nt: TGTGCCAGCAGTTTTCAGCGGGGATACGATACGCAGTATTTT
CDR3aa: CASSFQRGYDTQYF

d_gene: NA
v_gene: TRBV4-1
j_gene: TRBJ2-2
abundance: NA
CDR3nt: TGCGCCAGCAGCCAGGAAATAGCCCGGGAGCTGTTTTTT
CDR3aa: CASSQEIARELFF

d_gene: NA
v_gene: TRBV2
j_gene: TRBJ2-5
abundance: NA
CDR3nt: TGTGCCAGCAGTGAGGGGCGGGGATTGGTGACCCAGTACTTC
CDR3aa: CASSEGRGLVTQYF

d_gene: TRBD1
v_gene: TRBV10-3
j_gene: TRBJ2-7
abundance: NA
CDR3nt: TGTGCCATCAGTGCACCTGCCGGGACAGGGGGCGGCGAGCAGTACTTC
CDR3aa: CAISAPAGTGGGEQYF

d_gene: NA
v_gene: TRBV7-9
j_gene: TRBJ2-4
abundance: NA
CDR3nt: TGTGCCAGCAGACTTCAGGGGGGTCCGGACATTCAGTACTTC
CDR3aa: CASRLQGGPDIQYF

d_gene: NA
v_gene: TRBV6-1
j_gene: TRBJ2-3
abundance: NA
CDR3nt: TGTGCCAGCGGACTTGCACCGAACACAGATACGCAGTATTTT
CDR3aa: CASGLAPNTDTQYF